These 5 T cell receptor beta chains were sequenced from one sample in a study of response to subunit inactivated influenza vaccine. TCRdb fed the RT-PCR reads into MiXCR, producing one record per CDR3 protein. The table shows about 830,000 distinct CDR3 sequences, with around a sixth occurring only once. The sample here was PBMCs from blood, taken around 5 days after vaccination. All receptors derive from a middle-aged man who received an inactivated influenza vaccine.

This clonotype has only a few counts. The V and J genes are TRBV20-1 and TRBJ2-7; 7 bases map to TRBD1. The ends lost 2 bases at V and 2 bases at J; junction bases unmatched: 3. The CDR3 spans 13 residues. Germline CDR1 is DFQATT and CDR2 is SNEGSKA (reference sequence). CDR3 nucleotide sequence: TGCAGTGCTAGACCCGGGACAGCCTACGAGCAGTACTTC. This gives the protein CSARPGTAYEQYF.

Many counts were recorded for this clonotype. V and J are TRBV20-1 and TRBJ2-7; TRBD2 agrees at 15 bases. This CDR3 comprises 15 residues. The germline CDR1 and CDR2 sequences are DFQATT and SNEGSKA (reference sequence). V gave up 5 bases and J gave up 6 bases; unmatched junction bases: 8. This CDR3 reads CSAANSGLAGGEQYF. The CDR3 nucleotides read TGCAGTGCTGCAAACTCGGGACTAGCGGGAGGCGAGCAGTACTTC.

V usage is TRBV4-1 and J usage is TRBJ2-5, with a weak D call TRBD2 (7 bases). Per the germline V gene, CDR1 is MGHRA and CDR2 is YSYEKL. This CDR3 is 16 amino acids long. Trimming cost V 1 base and J 2 bases, with 14 bases left between them. Here the CDR3 reads CASSQVSRGAQETQYF. CDR3 DNA: TGCGCCAGCAGCCAAGTTAGTCGGGGGGCGCAAGAGACCCAGTACTTC.

The chain joins TRBV10-3 to TRBJ2-3; 8 nucleotides match TRBD1. Losses at the gene ends were 8 bases for V and 0 bases for J; bases not matched to a gene: 16. Germline V gives CDR1 ENHRY, CDR2 SYGVKD. This CDR3 has 18 amino acids. The CDR3, as DNA: TGTGCCATCCCCAGGGGGCAGGGAGCCTCCCCTAGCACAGATACGCAGTATTTT. It translates to CAIPRGQGASPSTDTQYF.

This clonotype was counted between two and nine times. The chain joins TRBV6-2 or TRBV6-3 to TRBJ1-2, with D perhaps matching TRBD1 (5 bases). Germline V CDR1 and CDR2: MNHEY, SVGEGT. The CDR3 spans 13 residues. V lost 5 bases and J 6 bases, leaving 13 bases between the germline ends. CDR3 in amino acids: CASSLDRRNGYTF. DNA for the CDR3: TGTGCCAGCAGTCTCGACAGACGGAATGGCTACACCTTC.